Shown below are 16 T cell receptor beta chains from a single sample sequenced in a study of beta chain features in type 1 diabetes. Study-wide points: People with Type 1 diabetes carried modestly yet significantly shorter TCRB CDR3s in all four CD4+ subsets.

TCRB transcripts that were expressed got sequenced, as all of the isolated RNA had been reverse transcribed. This table comes from immunoSEQ multiplex PCR, and its TCRdb copy is limited to in-frame clones, with some not included. The sample holds over 200,000 clones, approximately 10% seen once. These TCRs' antigens remain unknown. The sequenced material came from naive CD4+ T cells from blood. The receptor source for this set is a man aged 30 to 39 with type 1 diabetes.

The sample holds a few counts of this clone. The chain has TRBV14 and TRBJ2-3; D unclear. V lost 4 bases and J lost 0, with 2 bases in between. Germline V gives CDR1 SGHDN, CDR2 FVKESK. The CDR3 totals 12 residues. CDR3 sequence: CASSPSTDTQYF. CDR3 sequence (DNA): TGTGCCAGCAGCCCTAGCACAGATACGCAGTATTTT.

This clone was seen a handful of times. One junction end disagrees with the germline gene, perhaps due to a read error. The rearrangement uses TRBV7-7 and TRBJ2-5; 7 bases line up with TRBD2. The CDR3 runs 13 residues. CDR1 SSHAT and CDR2 FNYEAQ come from the germline V gene (reference sequence). CDR3 in DNA: TGTGCTAGCAGCCGGACTAGTCAAGAGACCCAGTACTTC. Translation: CASSRTSQETQYF.

The V call is TRBV11-2, the J call TRBJ1-5; no definite D call. Deletions cut 2 bases from V and 4 bases from J, with 9 bases between. The length of the CDR3 is 14 residues. The germline V gene encodes CDR1 SGHAT and CDR2 FQNNGV. As DNA, the CDR3 is TGTGCCAGCAGCTTAATGTATCCGAATCAGCCCCAGCATTTT. Protein sequence: CASSLMYPNQPQHF.

The genes are TRBV4-3 and TRBJ1-2; 8 bases fit TRBD1. The germline CDR1 and CDR2 sequences are LGHNA and YSLEER. V lost 4 bases, J lost 0 bases, and 4 bases stayed unmatched. CDR3 length equals 15 residues. CDR3 DNA: TGCGCCAGCAGCCGATTGGGACAGGCTAACTATGGCTACACCTTC. This sequence encodes CASSRLGQANYGYTF.

This clone was detected only a few times. This chain uses TRBV9 with TRBJ1-1; TRBD1 agrees at 9 bases. Unmatched junction bases numbered 7, after V lost 0 bases and J lost 7 bases. This CDR3 region has 15 residues. The germline gives CDR1 SGDLS, CDR2 YYNGEE. The CDR3 here is CASSVGSQGANEAFF. CDR3 DNA sequence: TGTGCCAGCAGCGTAGGATCACAGGGGGCAAATGAAGCTTTCTTT.

This chain links TRBV5-1 with TRBJ1-2; 8 bases line up with TRBD1. Looked up from germline, CDR1 is SGHRS and CDR2 is YFSETQ. The CDR3 covers 16 residues. The junction had 9 bases not matched to a gene; V was cut back by 1 base and J by 4 bases. CDR3 region: CASSLTQAGGLYGYTF. The CDR3 DNA reads as TGCGCCAGCAGCTTGACCCAGGCAGGGGGCCTCTATGGCTACACCTTC.

This rearrangement joins TRBV11-3 to TRBJ2-1; the D gene is possibly TRBD1 (6 bases). The CDR3 is 14 amino acids. Trimming cost V 8 bases and J 5 bases, with 16 bases left between them. CDR1 is SGHNT and CDR2 is YENEEA in the germline V gene. The CDR3 DNA reads as TGTGCCAGCCCCCCAGGACAGCCAAACAATGAGCAGTTCTTC. Amino acid sequence: CASPPGQPNNEQFF.

J is TRBJ2-3 and V is TRBV6-6, with D maybe TRBD2 (5 bases). The CDR3 totals 10 residues. Germline lookup yields CDR1 MNHNY and CDR2 SVGAGI (reference sequence). V was clipped by 11 bases and J by 6 bases, with 9 bases between them. The CDR3 coding sequence is TGTGCCGCGGGCTCCGATACGCAGTATTTT. This translates into CAAGSDTQYF.

The chain couples TRBV2 to TRBJ2-3, with 7 bases aligning to TRBD2. CDR3 length equals 13 residues. CDR1 SNHLY and CDR2 FYNNEI come from the germline V gene. V lost 8 bases and J lost 3; bases outside the gene matches: 5. The CDR3 reads CASASAGTDTQYF. In DNA form, the CDR3 reads TGTGCCAGCGCCTCAGCGGGGACAGATACGCAGTATTTT. Based on the CDR3 plus reference TRBV2 and TRBJ2-3, the full variable domain is EPEVTQTPSHQVTQMGQEVILRCVPISNHLYFYWYRQILGQKVEFLVSFYNNEISEKSEIFDDQFSVERPDGSNFTLKIRSTKLEDSAMYFCASASAGTDTQYFGPGTRLTVL.

V gene TRBV4-1 combines with J gene TRBJ2-1; 7 bases line up with TRBD2. Trimming took 3 bases from V and 9 from J; bases not matched to a gene: 14. The length of the CDR3 is 16 residues. Germline V gene sequence: CDR1 MGHRA, CDR2 YSYEKL. CDR3 region: CASSHAQTAGRGEQFF. The CDR3 DNA reads as TGCGCCAGCAGCCATGCCCAAACAGCGGGGCGGGGTGAGCAGTTCTTC.

The rearrangement links TRBV5-6 to TRBJ1-5, with a tentative D call TRBD1 (5 bases). Trimming removed 4 bases from V and 4 bases from J, with 9 bases in between. The germline gives CDR1 SGHDT, CDR2 YYEEEE. This CDR3 is 13 amino acids long. The CDR3: CASSPGGNQPQHF. CDR3 sequence (DNA): TGTGCCAGCAGCCCCGGGGGGAATCAGCCCCAGCATTTT.

The chain uses TRBV5-1 and TRBJ2-7; tentatively, D is TRBD2 (5 bases). This CDR3 has 14 residues. Germline V gene lookup returns CDR1 SGHRS and CDR2 YFSETQ. Trimming took 4 bases from V and 3 from J, leaving 14 bases between them. CDR3 bases: TGCGCCAGCAGCGGTATGGCTGGGAGCTACGAGCAGTACTTC. This encodes CASSGMAGSYEQYF.

This clone was seen a few times. This chain joins TRBV6-6 and TRBJ2-7; 7 bases are a match to TRBD1. CDR3 length: 13 residues. The V and J ends lost 7 bases and 2 bases, in that order; junction bases with no gene match: 5. Germline-derived CDR1 and CDR2 are MNHNY and SVGAGI (reference sequence). The CDR3 DNA is TGTGCCAGCACCGCCGACAGGGCCTACGAGCAGTACTTC. This codes for CASTADRAYEQYF.

J is TRBJ1-1 and V is TRBV5-1; TRBD1 matches 7 bases. This CDR3 region has 13 residues. CDR1 is SGHRS and CDR2 is YFSETQ in the germline V gene. V shed 0 bases, J shed 7 bases, and the junction held 3 bases outside the gene matches. This chain's CDR3 is CASSLDRTGEAFF. The CDR3 bases are TGCGCCAGCAGCTTGGATCGGACAGGTGAAGCTTTCTTT. Variable domain in full (rest from reference TRBV5-1 and TRBJ1-1): KAGVTQTPRYLIKTRGQQVTLSCSPISGHRSVSWYQQTPGQGLQFLFEYFSETQRNKGNFPGRFSGRQFSNSRSEMNVSTLELGDSALYLCASSLDRTGEAFFGQGTRLTVV.

This clone was seen a handful of times. CDR3 region: CASSQDLRTDMNTEAFF. Written as DNA, the CDR3 is TGCGCCAGCAGCCAAGATTTGAGGACAGACATGAACACTGAAGCTTTCTTT. The chain joins TRBV4-3 to TRBJ1-1; weak D call: TRBD1 (6 bases). Trimming removed 0 bases at V and 0 bases at J, with 14 bases between. CDR1 is LGHNA and CDR2 is YSLEER in the germline V gene. This CDR3 has 17 amino acids.

The chain has TRBV9 and TRBJ1-3, with D possibly TRBD1 on 5 matching bases. CDR3 length: 17 residues. V shed 0 bases and J shed 0 bases, with 13 bases lying between them. The germline V gene has CDR1 SGDLS and CDR2 YYNGEE. Here the CDR3 reads CASSVARMTDSGNTIYF. The CDR3 bases are TGTGCCAGCAGCGTAGCCCGGATGACAGACTCTGGAAACACCATATATTTT.